This is a list of T cell receptor beta chains from one sample in a study of blood T cells in healthy people across ages. TCRdb ran MiXCR on the 5' RACE reads and lists one entry per CDR3 protein. The repertoire includes about 1.6 million distinct CDR3 sequences, roughly 32% of them detected once, and about 11% sits in the top ten. The source material was blood. Receptors were obtained from a woman in her thirties in good health. Both conserved end residues are part of each CDR3. The D gene is left open where the match is weak. Size values are once, few and many counts, or a class for expanded clones, and some rows have none.

v_call	j_call	d_call	clone_size	cdr3_aa	cdr3_nt
TRBV4-2	TRBJ2-6	TRBD1	many	CASSREKTGRGANVLTF	TGTGCCAGCAGCCGCGAGAAGACAGGGCGCGGGGCCAACGTCCTGACTTTC
TRBV27	TRBJ2-7	-	few	CASTSGAYEQYF	TGTGCCAGCACCTCGGGGGCGTACGAGCAGTACTTC
TRBV6-2/TRBV6-3	TRBJ2-1	TRBD2	few	CASSYSPSTTGGLYNEQFF	TGTGCCAGCAGTTACTCACCATCAACTACGGGGGGTTTATACAATGAGCAGTTCTTC
TRBV4-1	TRBJ2-2	-	few	CASSQDDLGFPNTGELFF	TGCGCCAGCAGCCAAGACGATCTCGGATTCCCGAACACCGGGGAGCTGTTTTTT
TRBV7-9	TRBJ2-1	-	-	CASSSQVDHVVQFF	TGTGCCAGCAGCTCCCAAGTAGACCACGTTGTGCAGTTCTTC
TRBV5-5	TRBJ2-6	-	few	CASSFPLGPMISGANVLTF	TGTGCCAGCAGTTTCCCTTTAGGACCTATGATTTCTGGGGCCAACGTCCTGACTTTC
TRBV6-6	TRBJ1-5	-	-	CATRTGSAQHF	TGTGCCACGAGGACGGGGTCGGCCCAGCATTTT
TRBV9	TRBJ1-1	-	few	CASSPAGRGANTEVFF	TGTGCCAGCAGCCCCGCGGGGAGGGGCGCGAACACTGAAGTTTTCTTT
TRBV2	TRBJ2-5	-	-	CTSSSLGRQEETQYF	TGTACCAGCAGTTCCTTGGGACGACAAGAAGAGACCCAGTACTTC
TRBV2	TRBJ1-6	TRBD1	few	CASSEDRGRGSPLHF	TGTGCCAGCAGTGAAGACAGGGGGCGAGGTTCACCCCTCCACTTT
TRBV7-9	TRBJ2-5	TRBD2	-	CASSLDRTSEPQETQYF	TGTGCCAGCAGCTTAGATAGGACTAGCGAACCCCAAGAGACCCAGTACTTC
TRBV20-1	TRBJ2-1	TRBD1	-	CSAKGQGVWRSGRSYNEQFF	TGCAGTGCTAAGGGACAGGGGGTCTGGAGGAGCGGGAGGTCCTACAATGAGCAGTTCTTC
TRBV9	TRBJ2-5	-	-	CASAHGVSYQETQYF	TGTGCCAGCGCCCACGGGGTCTCGTACCAAGAGACCCAGTACTTC
TRBV28	TRBJ2-7	TRBD1	-	CASSFGTGDVYEQYF	TGTGCCAGCAGTTTTGGGACAGGGGATGTCTACGAGCAGTACTTC
TRBV29-1	TRBJ1-2	-	-	CSEGQRGYGYTF	TGCAGCGAAGGACAGCGTGGCTATGGCTACACCTTC
TRBV28	TRBJ1-5	TRBD1	-	CASSTGTGARNQPQHF	TGTGCCAGCAGTACCGGGACAGGGGCGAGGAATCAGCCCCAGCATTTT
TRBV7-9	TRBJ2-5	TRBD2	few	CASSQALGLAGGPPSKTQYF	TGTGCCAGCAGCCAGGCACTGGGACTAGCGGGAGGGCCACCGTCGAAGACCCAGTACTTC
TRBV12-3/TRBV12-4	TRBJ2-1	-	-	CASSPTAHSYNEQFF	TGTGCCAGCAGCCCGACAGCTCACTCCTACAATGAGCAGTTCTTC
TRBV15	TRBJ1-6	-	-	CATSRVPESPLHF	TGTGCCACCAGCAGAGTACCGGAGTCTCCCCTCCACTTT
TRBV7-9	TRBJ2-1	-	once	CASSPNFAEVEETQFF	TGTGCCAGCAGCCCAAACTTCGCGGAAGTCGAAGAGACCCAGTTCTTC
TRBV11-2	TRBJ2-7	-	-	CASNSLYRLYEQYF	TGTGCCAGCAACTCCCTGTATCGGCTCTACGAGCAGTACTTC
TRBV11-2	TRBJ2-1	-	-	CASSLGGSWISYNEQFF	TGTGCCAGCAGCTTAGGGGGGAGCTGGATCTCCTACAATGAGCAGTTCTTC
TRBV2	TRBJ2-7	-	-	CASSGGRVWIYEQYF	TGTGCCAGCAGTGGGGGCAGAGTTTGGATTTACGAGCAGTACTTC